The 27 T cell receptor beta chains below all came from one sample that was sequenced in a study of tumor-infiltrating lymphocytes in primary liver carcinoma. Scientists recovered RNA and DNA together from around 20-30 mg of unsorted bulk tissue. Total RNA (approximately 0.5 ug) served as template for TCR beta cDNA synthesis primed by a constant-region primer. Generation of the TCR beta libraries relied on three nested multiplex PCR rounds using slightly modified ARM-PCR. Amplification in the first two PCR rounds was performed using TRBV1-TRBV30 forward primers and a C-beta reverse primer for approximately 10 cycles each. TCRdb processed the multiplex PCR reads anew with MiXCR; each CDR3 protein has one entry. The sample holds 150,000 to 200,000 distinct CDR3 sequences; over 80% are singletons and the top ten take 15% to 20%. The sequenced material came from tumor tissue from primary liver carcinoma. The receptors derive from a middle-aged man with primary liver carcinoma and hepatitis B virus infection.

This clonotype was observed once. Since the CDR3 does not end with the conserved phenylalanine or tryptophan, this likely comes from a read error. The chain employs TRBV11-3 and TRBJ2-7, with D tentatively TRBD2 (6 bases). The CDR3 length is 13 residues. Germline lookup yields CDR1 SGHNT and CDR2 YENEEA. The CDR3 DNA reads TGTGCCAGCAGCGTGGGACTGTCCTACGAACAGTACCTC. Residues: CASSVGLSYEQYL.

As to this clonotype: A read error may account for a junction end that differs from germline. The chain carries TRBV6-6 and TRBJ2-3; the match to TRBD2 covers 13 bases. Germline CDR1 reads MNHNY; CDR2 reads SVGAGI (reference sequence). CDR3 size: 16 residues. In DNA, the CDR3 is TGTGCCACCCGACTAGCGGGAGGTCCCCGTACAGAAACGCAGTATTTT. Protein: CATRLAGGPRTETQYF.

Concerning this clonotype: At one of its ends the junction is not consistent with the germline gene, which may arise from a read error. The rearrangement uses TRBV4-3 and TRBJ2-5; TRBD2 matches at 12 bases. The CDR3 totals 17 residues. In germline, CDR1 is LGHNA, CDR2 YSLEER. The CDR3 nucleotides read TGCGCCAGGAGCCAAACGGCTAGCGGGAGGGCTGGTGAGACCCAGTACTTC. This translates into CARSQTASGRAGETQYF.

Worth noting for this clonotype: A read error may account for a junction end that differs from germline. The rearrangement joins TRBV5-4 to TRBJ2-5; 8 bases fit TRBD2. The CDR3 has 13 amino acids. CDR1 is SGHNT, CDR2 YYREEE, per germline (reference sequence). CDR3 amino acids: CASSPTSVETRYF. CDR3 coding DNA: TGTGCTAGCAGCCCGACTAGCGTAGAGACCCGGTACTTC.

V usage is TRBV4-2 and J usage is TRBJ1-2, with D possibly matching TRBD1 (5 bases). CDR3 length equals 14 residues. Germline-derived CDR1 and CDR2 are LGHNA and YNFKEQ. V was shortened by 11 bases and J by 8 bases, with 24 bases between the two germline ends. CDR3 protein: CACSKDRTGWGYTF. CDR3 bases: TGTGCCTGTAGCAAAGATCGAACAGGCTGGGGCTACACCTTC.

With respect to this clonotype: The junction departs from the called germline gene at one end, perhaps through a read error. This chain links TRBV4-2 with TRBJ2-2; D possibly matches TRBD1 or TRBD2 (5 bases each). The CDR3 length is 15 residues. Per germline, CDR1 LGHNA and CDR2 YNFKEQ. CDR3 loop: CASNQDLAGQGEMFF. In DNA, the CDR3 is TGTGCCAGCAACCAAGATCTGGCAGGGCAAGGGGAGATGTTTTTT.

As to this clonotype: One end of the junction fails to match germline, which may point to a read error. The chain carries TRBV11-2 and TRBJ2-5; D possibly corresponds to TRBD2 (5 bases). Germline CDR1 reads SGHAT; CDR2 reads FQNNGV. The CDR3 runs 14 residues. CDR3 sequence: CVSNSASRSRTQYF. In DNA form, the CDR3 reads TGTGTCAGCAACTCAGCTAGCAGGAGTAGAACCCAGTACTTC.

Details on this clonotype: This CDR3 fails to terminate in the conserved phenylalanine or tryptophan, so it likely reflects a read error. This rearrangement joins TRBV28 to TRBJ2-7, with D tentatively TRBD1 or TRBD2 (5 bases each). V was shortened by 6 bases and J by 6 bases, with 24 bases between the two germline ends. The CDR3 loop spans 16 amino acids. CDR1 is MDHEN and CDR2 is SYDVKM in the germline V gene. For the CDR3, the DNA is TGTGCCAGCAGCACCCCCTCAGGGAGAAGCAGGCGCGAGCAGTACCTC. Protein product: CASSTPSGRSRREQYL.

This clonotype was seen once. The germline gene is not matched at one end of the junction; a read error may be the cause. In DNA, the CDR3 is TGCGCCAGCATCCTCACGGACCAGGGGAACGGTGGCTGCACCTTC. As protein: CASILTDQGNGGCTF. The chain recombines TRBV4-1 with TRBJ1-2; D perhaps matches TRBD1 (6 bases). The CDR3 sequence is 15 residues long. The germline gives CDR1 MGHRA, CDR2 YSYEKL.

This clonotype was seen only once. The rearrangement joins TRBV6-2 or TRBV6-3 to TRBJ2-3; TRBD2 aligns across 8 bases. The ends lost 9 bases at V and 10 bases at J; junction bases unmatched: 12. This CDR3 contains 13 residues. CDR1 is MNHEY and CDR2 is SVGEGT in the germline V gene. CDR3 in DNA: TGTGCCAGTTTCTCTGGGACTAGAACCCCGCAGTATTTT. Protein sequence: CASFSGTRTPQYF.

The rearrangement uses TRBV7-3 and TRBJ2-1; 8 bases are a match to TRBD2. The trim removed 10 bases at V and 9 bases at J, leaving 11 bases unmatched. The CDR3 extends over 13 amino acids. CDR1 is SGHTA and CDR2 is FQGTGA in the germline V gene. CDR3 DNA: TGTGCCATGAGCCCGTCGGGGGGGTCTGAGCAGTTCTTC. Residues: CAMSPSGGSEQFF.

A word on this clonotype: The junction differs from germline at one of its ends, possibly a read error. The V call is TRBV29-1, the J call TRBJ1-5; possible D gene TRBD1, 6 bases. There are 13 residues in the CDR3. Germline lookup yields CDR1 SQVTM and CDR2 ANQGSEA. In nucleotides, the CDR3 is TGCAGCGTTGTCGGACAGACCAATCAGCCCCAGTATTTC. Translation: CSVVGQTNQPQYF.

The gene calls are TRBV7-8 and TRBJ2-3, with TRBD2 identical over 8 bases. Trimming took 5 bases from V and 6 from J; bases not matched to a gene: 16. CDR3 length: 17 residues. CDR1 SGHVS and CDR2 FQNEAQ come from the germline V gene. The CDR3 DNA sequence: TGTGCCAGCAGCCCGTTGGGACTAGGGGTCCTCCGGGATACGCAGTATTTT. This encodes CASSPLGLGVLRDTQYF.

This chain joins TRBV4-1 and TRBJ2-2; possibly TRBD1 or TRBD2 for D (7 bases each). The germline V gene has CDR1 MGHRA and CDR2 YSYEKL. With 7 bases removed from V and 8 bases from J, the gap between germline ends came to 20 bases. The CDR3 contains 15 residues. The CDR3: CASILQGEGSGELFF. Here the CDR3 DNA reads TGCGCCAGCATCCTGCAGGGGGAGGGCTCAGGGGAGCTGTTTTTT.

This clonotype was counted once. A much larger clone is a single base away; this may be a read error. The chain has TRBV28 and TRBJ2-7; 9 bases agree with TRBD2. The CDR3 loop spans 15 amino acids. V gave up 6 bases and J gave up 5 bases; unmatched junction bases: 11. The germline gives CDR1 MDHEN, CDR2 SYDVKM. CDR3 coding DNA: TGTGCCAGCAGCCCTGCAAGCGGGAGGCGGGACGAGCAGTACTTC. Residues: CASSPASGRRDEQYF.

Details on this clonotype: One base away lies a much larger clone, so this may be a sequencing read error. V gene TRBV5-1 combines with J gene TRBJ2-5; D not resolved. The CDR3 covers 12 residues. The germline V and J ends were trimmed by 0 bases and 7 bases, with 7 bases remaining between them. The germline CDR1 and CDR2 sequences are SGHRS and YFSETQ. Here the CDR3 reads CASSLDRGTQYF. Written as DNA, the CDR3 is TGCGCCAGCAGCTTGGATCGAGGGACCCAGTACTTC.

Note on this clonotype: This CDR3 fails to terminate in the conserved phenylalanine or tryptophan, so it likely reflects a read error. CDR3: CASNPTYGELFC. The DNA of the CDR3 is TGTGCCAGCAATCCGACCTACGGGGAGCTGTTTTGT. This chain links TRBV14 with TRBJ2-2; no definite D call. CDR3 length: 12 residues. Germline CDR1 and CDR2: SGHDN and FVKESK. V lost 7 bases to trimming and J lost 7 bases, with 10 bases between them.

Of note for this clonotype: One end of the junction varies from germline; a read error may be responsible. The chain has TRBV4-3 and TRBJ2-7, with 9 bases matching TRBD2. CDR3 length: 15 amino acids. Germline-derived CDR1 and CDR2 are LGHNA and YSLEER. The CDR3 reads CASNQDRAGGYEQYF. The CDR3 bases are TGCGCCAGCAACCAAGATCGAGCGGGAGGCTACGAGCAGTACTTC.

The chain uses TRBV12-3 or TRBV12-4 and TRBJ1-5, with a possible D match to TRBD1 (5 bases). V shed 6 bases and J shed 5 bases, with 17 bases lying between them. The CDR3 totals 15 residues. The CDR3 DNA follows: TGTGCCAGCAGGCAGACGGGGGTACCAGATCAGCCCCAGCATTTT. Its translation: CASRQTGVPDQPQHF.

A word on this clonotype: The junction differs from germline at one of its ends, possibly a read error. The chain combines TRBV11-2 with TRBJ2-1, with D hard to call. This CDR3 spans 15 amino acids. CDR1 and CDR2 from the germline V gene are SGHAT and FQNNGV. CDR3 sequence reads: CASSFSRPLDNEQLF. The DNA for the CDR3 is TGTGCCAGCAGCTTTAGCAGACCACTCGACAATGAGCAGTTATTC.

The rearrangement links TRBV5-4 to TRBJ2-3, with TRBD1 identical over 8 bases. CDR3 length: 15 amino acids. The V gene's germline CDR1 is SGHNT and CDR2 YYREEE (reference sequence). J was trimmed by 5 bases and V by 6 bases; bases with no gene match: 11. The CDR3 DNA reads as TGTGCCAGCACCCTGGGGACAGGATGGGTAGATACGCAGTATTTT. It encodes CASTLGTGWVDTQYF.

In the case of this clonotype: The CDR3 carries no conserved terminal phenylalanine or tryptophan, so it likely arises from a read error. The chain joins TRBV29-1 to TRBJ2-7; D gene ambiguous. CDR3 length equals 12 residues. Germline V gives CDR1 SQVTM, CDR2 ANQGSEA. V gave up 6 bases and J gave up 5 bases, with 14 bases separating them. The CDR3 is CSVDWGNHEQYL. The CDR3 nucleotides are TGCAGCGTGGATTGGGGTAATCACGAGCAGTACTTG.

On this clonotype itself: The germline gene is not matched at one end of the junction; a read error may be the cause. The rearrangement links TRBV29-1 to TRBJ2-5; possibly TRBD1 for D (5 bases). The CDR3 runs to 13 residues. CDR1 and CDR2 from the germline V gene are SQVTM and ANQGSEA. The CDR3 region is CSATWGTQETQHF. The CDR3 DNA follows: TGCAGCGCTACGTGGGGCACGCAAGAGACCCAGCACTTC.

On this clonotype: In this CDR3 the conserved last residue, phenylalanine or tryptophan, is missing, so a read error is likely. This chain links TRBV6-6 with TRBJ2-1, with TRBD1 matching over 8 bases. This CDR3 region has 13 residues. Looked up from germline, CDR1 is MNHNY and CDR2 is SVGAGI (reference sequence). The V gene end was trimmed by 5 bases and the J gene end by 9 bases; junction bases not matched to a gene: 6. The CDR3 protein is CASSQQQGGEQFL. Here the CDR3 DNA reads TGTGCCAGCAGTCAACAACAGGGGGGTGAGCAGTTCCTC.

This clonotype has a single count. A read error is likely, as this CDR3 ends without the conserved phenylalanine or tryptophan. This sequence joins TRBV29-1 and TRBJ2-3; D remains ambiguous. The CDR3 covers 15 residues. V was cut by 3 bases and J by 5 bases, with 18 bases left in between. Germline V CDR1 and CDR2: SQVTM, ANQGSEA. The CDR3 bases are TGCAGCGTTGAGGGCGGAGCCGGCATCAAAGATACGCAGTATATT. Translating gives CSVEGGAGIKDTQYI.

This clonotype was picked up many times. J is TRBJ2-1 and V is TRBV5-1; 7 positions agree with TRBD2. The length of the CDR3 is 12 residues. The J segment lost 9 bases and the V segment lost 3 bases, leaving 3 bases of the junction unmatched. Germline CDR1 is SGHRS and CDR2 is YFSETQ. CDR3 coding DNA: TGCGCCAGCAGCTGGAGCGGGACTGAGCAGTTCTTC. Translation gives CASSWSGTEQFF.

The CDR3, as DNA: TGTGCTAGTGGCGATAGCGGGAGATTTACAGATACGCAGTATTTT. This encodes CASGDSGRFTDTQYF. This sequence joins TRBV11-2 and TRBJ2-3, with 9 positions matching TRBD2. Germline loops: CDR1 SGHAT, CDR2 FQNNGV. CDR3 length: 15 residues.